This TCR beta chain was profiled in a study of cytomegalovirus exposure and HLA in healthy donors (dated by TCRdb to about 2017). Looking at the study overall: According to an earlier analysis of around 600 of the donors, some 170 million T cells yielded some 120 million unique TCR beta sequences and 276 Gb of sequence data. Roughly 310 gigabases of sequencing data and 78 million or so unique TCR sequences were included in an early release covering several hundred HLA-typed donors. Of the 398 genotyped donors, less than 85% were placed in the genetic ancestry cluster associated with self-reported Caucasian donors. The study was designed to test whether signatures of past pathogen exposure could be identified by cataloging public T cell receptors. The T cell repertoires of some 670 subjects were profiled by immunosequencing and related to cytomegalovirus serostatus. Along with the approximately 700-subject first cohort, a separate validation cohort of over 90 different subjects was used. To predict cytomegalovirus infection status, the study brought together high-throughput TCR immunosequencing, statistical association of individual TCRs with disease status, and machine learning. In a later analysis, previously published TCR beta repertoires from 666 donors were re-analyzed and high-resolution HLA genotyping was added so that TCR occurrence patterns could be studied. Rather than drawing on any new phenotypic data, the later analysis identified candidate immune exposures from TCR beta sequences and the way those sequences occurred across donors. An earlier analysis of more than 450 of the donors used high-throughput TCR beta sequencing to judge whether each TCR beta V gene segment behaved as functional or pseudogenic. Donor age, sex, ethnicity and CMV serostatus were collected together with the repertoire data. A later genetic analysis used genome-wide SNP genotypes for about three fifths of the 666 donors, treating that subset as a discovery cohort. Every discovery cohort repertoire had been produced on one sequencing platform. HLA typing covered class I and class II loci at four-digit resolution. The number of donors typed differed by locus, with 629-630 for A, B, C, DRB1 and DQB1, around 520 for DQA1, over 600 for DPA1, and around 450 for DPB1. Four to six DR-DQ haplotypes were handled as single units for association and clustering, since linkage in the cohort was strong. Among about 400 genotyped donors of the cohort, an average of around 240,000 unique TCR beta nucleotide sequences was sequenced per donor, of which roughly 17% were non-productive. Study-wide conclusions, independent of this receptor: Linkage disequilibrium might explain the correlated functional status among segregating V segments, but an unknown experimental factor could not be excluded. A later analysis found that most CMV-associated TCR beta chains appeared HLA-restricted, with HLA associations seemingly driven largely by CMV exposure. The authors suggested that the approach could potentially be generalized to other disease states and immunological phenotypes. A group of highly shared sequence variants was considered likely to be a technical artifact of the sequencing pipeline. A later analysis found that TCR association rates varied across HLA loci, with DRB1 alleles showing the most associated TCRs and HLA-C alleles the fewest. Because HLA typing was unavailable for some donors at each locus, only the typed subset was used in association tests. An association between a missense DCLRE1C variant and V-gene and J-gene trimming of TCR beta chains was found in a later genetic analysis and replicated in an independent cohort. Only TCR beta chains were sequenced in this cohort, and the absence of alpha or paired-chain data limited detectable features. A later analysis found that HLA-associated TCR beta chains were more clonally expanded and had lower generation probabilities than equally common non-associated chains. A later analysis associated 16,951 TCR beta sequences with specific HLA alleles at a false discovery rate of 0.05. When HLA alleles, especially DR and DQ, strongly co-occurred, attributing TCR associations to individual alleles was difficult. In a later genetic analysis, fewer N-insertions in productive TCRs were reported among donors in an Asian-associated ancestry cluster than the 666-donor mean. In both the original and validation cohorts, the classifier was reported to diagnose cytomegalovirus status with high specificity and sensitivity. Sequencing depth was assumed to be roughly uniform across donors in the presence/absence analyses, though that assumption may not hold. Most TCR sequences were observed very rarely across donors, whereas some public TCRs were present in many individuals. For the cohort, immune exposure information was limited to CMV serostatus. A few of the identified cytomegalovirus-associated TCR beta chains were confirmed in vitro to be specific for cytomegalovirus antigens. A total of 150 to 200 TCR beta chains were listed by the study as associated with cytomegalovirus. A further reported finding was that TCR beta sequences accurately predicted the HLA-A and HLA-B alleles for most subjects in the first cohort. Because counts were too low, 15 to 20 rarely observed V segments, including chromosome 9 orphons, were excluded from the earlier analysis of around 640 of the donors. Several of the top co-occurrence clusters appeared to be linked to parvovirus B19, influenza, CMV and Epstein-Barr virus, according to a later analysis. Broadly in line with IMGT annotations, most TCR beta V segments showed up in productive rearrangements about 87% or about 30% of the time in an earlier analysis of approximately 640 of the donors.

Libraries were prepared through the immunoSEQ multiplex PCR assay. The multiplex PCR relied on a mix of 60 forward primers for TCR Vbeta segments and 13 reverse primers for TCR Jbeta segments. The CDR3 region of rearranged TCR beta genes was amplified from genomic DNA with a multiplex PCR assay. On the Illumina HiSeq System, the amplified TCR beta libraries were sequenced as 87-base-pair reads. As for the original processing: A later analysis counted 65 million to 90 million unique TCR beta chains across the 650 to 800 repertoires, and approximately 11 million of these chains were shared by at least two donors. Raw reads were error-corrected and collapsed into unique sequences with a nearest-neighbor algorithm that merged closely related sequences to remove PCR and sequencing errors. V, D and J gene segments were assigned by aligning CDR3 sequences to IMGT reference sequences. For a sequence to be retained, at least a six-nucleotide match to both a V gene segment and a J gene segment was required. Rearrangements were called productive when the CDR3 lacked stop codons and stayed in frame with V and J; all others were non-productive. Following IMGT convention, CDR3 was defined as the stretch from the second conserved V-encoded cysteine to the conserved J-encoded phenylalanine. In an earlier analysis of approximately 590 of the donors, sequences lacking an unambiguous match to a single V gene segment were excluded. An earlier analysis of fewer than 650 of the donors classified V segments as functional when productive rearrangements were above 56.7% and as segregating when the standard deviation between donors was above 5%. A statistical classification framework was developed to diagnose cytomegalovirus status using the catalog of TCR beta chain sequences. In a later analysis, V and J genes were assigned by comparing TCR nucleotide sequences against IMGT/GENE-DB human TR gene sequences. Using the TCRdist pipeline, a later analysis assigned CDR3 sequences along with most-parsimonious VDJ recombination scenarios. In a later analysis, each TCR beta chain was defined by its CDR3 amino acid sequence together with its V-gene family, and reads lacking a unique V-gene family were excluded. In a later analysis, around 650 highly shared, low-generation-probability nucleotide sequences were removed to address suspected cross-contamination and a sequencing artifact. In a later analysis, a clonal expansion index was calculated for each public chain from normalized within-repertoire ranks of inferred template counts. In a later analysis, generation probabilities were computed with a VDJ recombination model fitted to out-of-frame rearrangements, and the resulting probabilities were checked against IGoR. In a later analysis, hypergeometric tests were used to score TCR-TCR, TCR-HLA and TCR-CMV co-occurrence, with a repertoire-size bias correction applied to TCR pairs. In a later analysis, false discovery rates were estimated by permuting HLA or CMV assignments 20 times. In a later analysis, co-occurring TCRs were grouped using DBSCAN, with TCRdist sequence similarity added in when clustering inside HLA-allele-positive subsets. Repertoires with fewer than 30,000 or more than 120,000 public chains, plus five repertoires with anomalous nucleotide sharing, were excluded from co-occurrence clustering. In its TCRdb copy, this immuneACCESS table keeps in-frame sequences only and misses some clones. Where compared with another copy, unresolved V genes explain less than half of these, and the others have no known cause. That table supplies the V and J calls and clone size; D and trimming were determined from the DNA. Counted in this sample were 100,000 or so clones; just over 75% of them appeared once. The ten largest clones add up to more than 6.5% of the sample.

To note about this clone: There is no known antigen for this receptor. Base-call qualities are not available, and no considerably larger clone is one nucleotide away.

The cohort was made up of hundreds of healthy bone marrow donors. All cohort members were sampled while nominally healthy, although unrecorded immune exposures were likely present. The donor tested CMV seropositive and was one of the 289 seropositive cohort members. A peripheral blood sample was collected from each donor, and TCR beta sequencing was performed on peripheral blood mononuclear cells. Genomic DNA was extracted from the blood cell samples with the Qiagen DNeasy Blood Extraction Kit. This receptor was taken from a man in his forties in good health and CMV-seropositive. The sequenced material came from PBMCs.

CDR3 region: CARSSSVGARDQPQHF. The nucleotide sequence is TGTGCCAGAAGCTCATCGGTGGGGGCCCGAGATCAGCCCCAGCATTTT. The chain joins TRBV7-5 to TRBJ1-5; the table's D gene call, TRBD1, was not cross checked with the DNA. TRBV7-5 is a pseudogene locus. Counted from cysteine to phenylalanine, this CDR3 has 16 amino acids. The kept DNA is CDR3 alone, 48 bases in frame from the first base.